This record looks at one TCR beta chain sequence and its context. Its cognate antigen is unknown. Genomic DNA constituted the template upon which TCR beta VDJ and CDR3 profiling was performed. Using its own MiXCR run on the reads, TCRdb lists one record per CDR3 protein. The sample includes about 160,000 distinct CDR3 sequences, about 64% seen only once; the top ten take 40% to 55%. For sequencing, patients were chosen who had shown expansion of CD8+CD57+ cells by flow cytometry. No therapy had been given to the patients at the time of blood sampling. The data were obtained in a study of CD8+CD57+ T cells in acquired aplastic anemia. The J segment lost 5 bases and the V segment lost 4 bases, leaving 4 bases of the junction unmatched. The CDR3 runs to 14 residues. Germline V gene lookup returns CDR1 SNHLY and CDR2 FYNNEI. General study points: Patients and controls shared twenty-nine CD8+ CDR3 sequences.

This sequence joins TRBV2 and TRBJ2-3, with 9 bases fitting TRBD1. Sequenced input: sorted CD4+, CD8+, or CD8+CD57+ T cells (not recorded which) from PBMCs. The TCR sequence derives from a human donor with aplastic anemia. The DNA of the CDR3 is TGTGCCAGCAGTGTGACAGGGGGAAGAGATACGCAGTATTTT. It codes for CASSVTGGRDTQYF.